A selection of T cell receptor beta chains follows, all from one sample in a study of T cells in Graves' hyperthyroidism and ophthalmopathy. Via MiXCR, TCRdb re-called the multiplex PCR reads, giving one row per CDR3 protein. The table lists about 360,000 distinct CDR3 sequences, around 14% of them singletons. Sequenced sample: blood. The receptors were sampled from a woman aged 18 to 35 with Graves' hyperthyroidism. The CDR3 runs from the conserved cysteine through the conserved F or W. D genes are given only for firm matches. A row's size may be missing; if present it is once, few, many or a size class.

CDR3 protein	CDR3 DNA	J gene	clone size	D gene	V gene
CASKREAPSTDTQYF	TGTGCCAGTAAGAGGGAGGCTCCTAGCACAGATACGCAGTATTTT	TRBJ2-3	many	NA	TRBV19
CASKNTGEAGELFF	TGTGCCAGCAAGAATACAGGGGAGGCCGGGGAGCTGTTTTTT	TRBJ2-2	many	NA	TRBV12-3/TRBV12-4
CASSLQGTGELFF	TGCGCCAGCAGCTTACAGGGCACCGGGGAGCTGTTTTTT	TRBJ2-2	many	NA	TRBV5-1
CASSYHRGLAGEGENNEQFF	TGTGCCAGCAGTTACCACAGAGGACTAGCGGGAGAGGGGGAAAACAATGAGCAGTTCTTC	TRBJ2-1	many	TRBD2	TRBV6-2/TRBV6-3
CSALAGGYEQYF	TGCAGCGCCTTAGCGGGAGGATACGAGCAGTACTTC	TRBJ2-7	many	TRBD2	TRBV29-1
CASRNPGRASLGELFF	TGCGCCAGCAGAAACCCGGGCAGGGCATCTCTGGGGGAGCTGTTTTTT	TRBJ2-2	few	NA	TRBV4-1
CASSQRDRGGEQFF	TGCGCCAGCAGCCAACGTGACAGGGGAGGCGAGCAGTTCTTC	TRBJ2-1	many	TRBD1	TRBV4-3
CASSFSTGNQPQHF	TGTGCCAGCAGCTTTTCGACGGGAAATCAGCCCCAGCATTTT	TRBJ1-5	many	NA	TRBV5-6
CASSYGGTGIDNEQFF	TGTGCCAGCAGTTACGGCGGGACAGGGATCGACAATGAGCAGTTCTTC	TRBJ2-1	few	TRBD1	TRBV6-9
CASSFRGRGNEQYF	TGTGCCAGCAGTTTCAGGGGGCGGGGGAACGAGCAGTACTTC	TRBJ2-7	many	NA	TRBV28
CSARDYREDEQYF	TGCAGTGCTAGAGACTATAGGGAGGATGAGCAGTACTTC	TRBJ2-7	many	NA	TRBV20-1
CASSVSPVSQPQHF	TGTGCCAGCAGCGTAAGTCCGGTGAGTCAGCCCCAGCATTTT	TRBJ1-5	few	NA	TRBV9
CASTLTGNTIYF	TGTGCCAGCACCTTAACTGGAAACACCATATATTTT	TRBJ1-3	many	NA	TRBV11-2
CASSPGYGELFF	TGTGCCAGCAGCCCGGGTTACGGGGAGCTGTTTTTT	TRBJ2-2	many	NA	TRBV3-1
CASSRDFEQYF	TGTGCCAGCAGCCGGGATTTCGAGCAGTACTTC	TRBJ2-7	few	NA	TRBV4-2
CASRPHRGAGELFF	TGTGCCAGCAGACCTCACAGGGGAGCCGGGGAGCTGTTTTTT	TRBJ2-2	NA	TRBD1	TRBV27
CASSVGGRKYTGELFF	TGTGCCAGCAGCGTAGGTGGGAGGAAGTACACCGGGGAGCTGTTTTTT	TRBJ2-2	NA	NA	TRBV9
CASSLGASGDTDTQYF	TGCGCCAGCAGCTTGGGAGCTAGCGGGGACACAGATACGCAGTATTTT	TRBJ2-3	many	TRBD2	TRBV5-1
CAISEVEDTQYF	TGTGCCATCAGTGAGGTTGAGGATACGCAGTATTTT	TRBJ2-3	many	NA	TRBV10-3
CASRSPGGANEKLFF	TGTGCCAGCAGATCCCCAGGGGGCGCAAATGAAAAACTGTTTTTT	TRBJ1-4	many	TRBD1	TRBV7-8
CASSLTEGAGYGYTF	TGTGCCAGCAGCTTAACTGAGGGGGCAGGCTATGGCTACACCTTC	TRBJ1-2	few	TRBD1	TRBV7-3
CASSRPQISNQPQHF	TGTGCCAGCAGTCGCCCACAGATTAGCAATCAGCCCCAGCATTTT	TRBJ1-5	NA	NA	TRBV28
CSTTQGGNSNQPQHF	TGTTCGACCACCCAGGGGGGGAATAGCAATCAGCCCCAGCATTTT	TRBJ1-5	many	TRBD1	TRBV7-2
CASSAQGGPHNSPLHF	TGTGCCAGCAGCGCCCAGGGCGGGCCTCACAATTCACCCCTCCACTTT	TRBJ1-6	many	NA	TRBV9
CASRGTSNQPQHF	TGTGCCAGCAGGGGGACAAGCAATCAGCCCCAGCATTTT	TRBJ1-5	many	NA	TRBV12-3/TRBV12-4
CASPSSPLDQETQYF	TGTGCCTCCCCGTCCAGCCCGTTAGACCAAGAGACCCAGTACTTC	TRBJ2-5	many	NA	TRBV11-2
CASSPSWRGLNTEAFF	TGTGCCAGCAGCCCAAGTTGGCGCGGATTGAACACTGAAGCTTTCTTT	TRBJ1-1	many	NA	TRBV14
CSVGGRSVEAFF	TGCAGCGTTGGAGGTCGGTCAGTGGAAGCTTTCTTT	TRBJ1-1	many	NA	TRBV29-1
CASSWTSPTGELFF	TGTGCCAGTAGTTGGACTAGCCCCACCGGGGAGCTGTTTTTT	TRBJ2-2	few	TRBD2	TRBV19
CASSPSPGGLSGANVLTF	TGTGCCAGCAGCCCCTCACCCGGGGGCCTCTCTGGGGCCAACGTCCTGACTTTC	TRBJ2-6	few	NA	TRBV7-6
CASSYTPLGTEAFF	TGTGCCAGCAGTTACACACCCTTGGGCACTGAAGCTTTCTTT	TRBJ1-1	many	NA	TRBV28
CASSGGLAVTSYNEQFF	TGTGCCAGCAGCGGGGGACTAGCGGTTACCTCCTACAATGAGCAGTTCTTC	TRBJ2-1	many	TRBD2	TRBV2
CSASWGQPQHF	TGCAGTGCTAGCTGGGGACAGCCCCAGCATTTT	TRBJ1-5	many	NA	TRBV20-1
CASSHGQGADTQYF	TGTGCCAGCAGCCATGGACAGGGTGCAGATACGCAGTATTTT	TRBJ2-3	many	TRBD1	TRBV11-3
CASSEVRGSYNEQFF	TGTGCCAGTAGTGAAGTAAGGGGCTCCTACAATGAGCAGTTCTTC	TRBJ2-1	many	NA	TRBV6-1
CSAWDTNSPLHF	TGCAGTGCTTGGGACACTAATTCACCCCTCCACTTT	TRBJ1-6	many	NA	TRBV20-1
CASSVTGTASIQETQYF	TGCGCCAGCAGCGTGACCGGGACGGCTTCCATCCAAGAGACCCAGTACTTC	TRBJ2-5	few	NA	TRBV5-1
CASARRTHEKLFF	TGTGCCAGTGCCCGGAGGACTCATGAAAAACTGTTTTTT	TRBJ1-4	few	NA	TRBV6-1
CASLGTGSYEQYF	TGTGCCAGCCTGGGGACAGGGTCTTACGAGCAGTACTTC	TRBJ2-7	few	TRBD1	TRBV6-2/TRBV6-3
CASSVGRANTGELFF	TGTGCCAGCAGCGTAGGACGTGCGAACACCGGGGAGCTGTTTTTT	TRBJ2-2	few	NA	TRBV9
CASKTSGGQGLYEQYF	TGTGCCAGTAAAACCTCAGGGGGACAGGGGCTCTACGAGCAGTACTTC	TRBJ2-7	many	TRBD1	TRBV6-1
CASGDGRYTVGSYNEQFF	TGTGCCAGCGGAGACGGGAGATATACCGTGGGCTCCTACAATGAGCAGTTCTTC	TRBJ2-1	many	NA	TRBV2
CAISPGGAGNQPQHF	TGTGCCATCAGTCCAGGGGGGGCGGGCAATCAGCCCCAGCATTTT	TRBJ1-5	few	TRBD1	TRBV10-3
CSGTTGTYEQYF	TGCAGCGGTACAACTGGAACCTACGAGCAGTACTTC	TRBJ2-7	many	NA	TRBV29-1
CASSLGQGHQPQHF	TGTGCCAGCAGTTTAGGACAGGGCCATCAGCCCCAGCATTTT	TRBJ1-5	many	TRBD1	TRBV12-3/TRBV12-4
CASSYSWAASNTGELFF	TGTGCCAGCAGTTACTCTTGGGCCGCTTCGAACACCGGGGAGCTGTTTTTT	TRBJ2-2	many	NA	TRBV6-5
CSARHQGRTEAFF	TGCAGTGCTAGACACCAGGGAAGAACTGAAGCTTTCTTT	TRBJ1-1	many	NA	TRBV20-1
CASIPLAGPSYEQYF	TGTGCCAGCATCCCACTAGCGGGGCCGTCCTACGAGCAGTACTTC	TRBJ2-7	few	TRBD2	TRBV7-8
CAITDSFQSYGYTF	TGTGCCATCACTGACAGCTTTCAAAGCTATGGCTACACCTTC	TRBJ1-2	many	NA	TRBV10-3
CASSLPRGRGYTF	TGTGCCAGCAGCCTCCCACGAGGGAGAGGCTACACCTTC	TRBJ1-2	many	NA	TRBV3-1
CASRPFFNQPQHF	TGTGCCAGCCGCCCATTTTTCAATCAGCCCCAGCATTTT	TRBJ1-5	many	NA	TRBV28
CASKGRIGGTGELFF	TGTGCCAGCAAAGGGCGTATCGGGGGGACCGGGGAGCTGTTTTTT	TRBJ2-2	few	TRBD2	TRBV6-1
CSARLVGYTEAFF	TGCAGTGCTAGATTGGTGGGATACACTGAAGCTTTCTTT	TRBJ1-1	many	NA	TRBV20-1
CASKQDGAGELFF	TGTGCCAGCAAACAGGACGGGGCCGGGGAGCTGTTTTTT	TRBJ2-2	few	NA	TRBV2
CASSLTALSYNEQFF	TGTGCCAGCAGTTTGACAGCGCTCTCCTACAATGAGCAGTTCTTC	TRBJ2-1	many	NA	TRBV28